This T cell receptor beta chain was sequenced in a study of Ad26.COV2.S vaccination and SARS-CoV-2 variants. As for the study in general: Donor had been placed in the Ad26.COV2.S arm of the COV1001 trial. Into the muscle, Ad26.COV2.S was dosed once or twice, 56 days apart.

Treatment here: roughly 18 received Ad26.COV2.S at low or high dose, single or two shots; about 5 received placebo; per-sample allocation not given. Sample collection was performed on day 63 after the first vaccine or placebo injection. In Boston, an adult donor aged 18-55 years took part. As its vector, the vaccine had Ad26, which expressed Wuhan-strain SARS-CoV-2 spike. Sequencing was performed with immunoSEQ multiplex PCR; in TCRdb, only in-frame clones are kept and a portion is missing. The data show some 450,000 clones, 90% seen once. V gave up 5 bases and J gave up 6 bases, with 7 bases separating them. Per germline, CDR1 DFQATT and CDR2 SNEGSKA (reference sequence). CDR3 size: 10 residues.

The chain is built from TRBV20-1 and TRBJ1-1; no reliable D call. The receptor's source is a person between 18 and 60 years old who received the Ad26.COV2.S COVID-19 vaccine or a placebo. Specimen: peripheral blood, collected in a trial of Ad26.COV2.S vaccine versus placebo. CDR3 nucleotides: TGCAGTGCTGCCCGGTCTGAAGCTTTCTTT. The encoded protein is CSAARSEAFF.